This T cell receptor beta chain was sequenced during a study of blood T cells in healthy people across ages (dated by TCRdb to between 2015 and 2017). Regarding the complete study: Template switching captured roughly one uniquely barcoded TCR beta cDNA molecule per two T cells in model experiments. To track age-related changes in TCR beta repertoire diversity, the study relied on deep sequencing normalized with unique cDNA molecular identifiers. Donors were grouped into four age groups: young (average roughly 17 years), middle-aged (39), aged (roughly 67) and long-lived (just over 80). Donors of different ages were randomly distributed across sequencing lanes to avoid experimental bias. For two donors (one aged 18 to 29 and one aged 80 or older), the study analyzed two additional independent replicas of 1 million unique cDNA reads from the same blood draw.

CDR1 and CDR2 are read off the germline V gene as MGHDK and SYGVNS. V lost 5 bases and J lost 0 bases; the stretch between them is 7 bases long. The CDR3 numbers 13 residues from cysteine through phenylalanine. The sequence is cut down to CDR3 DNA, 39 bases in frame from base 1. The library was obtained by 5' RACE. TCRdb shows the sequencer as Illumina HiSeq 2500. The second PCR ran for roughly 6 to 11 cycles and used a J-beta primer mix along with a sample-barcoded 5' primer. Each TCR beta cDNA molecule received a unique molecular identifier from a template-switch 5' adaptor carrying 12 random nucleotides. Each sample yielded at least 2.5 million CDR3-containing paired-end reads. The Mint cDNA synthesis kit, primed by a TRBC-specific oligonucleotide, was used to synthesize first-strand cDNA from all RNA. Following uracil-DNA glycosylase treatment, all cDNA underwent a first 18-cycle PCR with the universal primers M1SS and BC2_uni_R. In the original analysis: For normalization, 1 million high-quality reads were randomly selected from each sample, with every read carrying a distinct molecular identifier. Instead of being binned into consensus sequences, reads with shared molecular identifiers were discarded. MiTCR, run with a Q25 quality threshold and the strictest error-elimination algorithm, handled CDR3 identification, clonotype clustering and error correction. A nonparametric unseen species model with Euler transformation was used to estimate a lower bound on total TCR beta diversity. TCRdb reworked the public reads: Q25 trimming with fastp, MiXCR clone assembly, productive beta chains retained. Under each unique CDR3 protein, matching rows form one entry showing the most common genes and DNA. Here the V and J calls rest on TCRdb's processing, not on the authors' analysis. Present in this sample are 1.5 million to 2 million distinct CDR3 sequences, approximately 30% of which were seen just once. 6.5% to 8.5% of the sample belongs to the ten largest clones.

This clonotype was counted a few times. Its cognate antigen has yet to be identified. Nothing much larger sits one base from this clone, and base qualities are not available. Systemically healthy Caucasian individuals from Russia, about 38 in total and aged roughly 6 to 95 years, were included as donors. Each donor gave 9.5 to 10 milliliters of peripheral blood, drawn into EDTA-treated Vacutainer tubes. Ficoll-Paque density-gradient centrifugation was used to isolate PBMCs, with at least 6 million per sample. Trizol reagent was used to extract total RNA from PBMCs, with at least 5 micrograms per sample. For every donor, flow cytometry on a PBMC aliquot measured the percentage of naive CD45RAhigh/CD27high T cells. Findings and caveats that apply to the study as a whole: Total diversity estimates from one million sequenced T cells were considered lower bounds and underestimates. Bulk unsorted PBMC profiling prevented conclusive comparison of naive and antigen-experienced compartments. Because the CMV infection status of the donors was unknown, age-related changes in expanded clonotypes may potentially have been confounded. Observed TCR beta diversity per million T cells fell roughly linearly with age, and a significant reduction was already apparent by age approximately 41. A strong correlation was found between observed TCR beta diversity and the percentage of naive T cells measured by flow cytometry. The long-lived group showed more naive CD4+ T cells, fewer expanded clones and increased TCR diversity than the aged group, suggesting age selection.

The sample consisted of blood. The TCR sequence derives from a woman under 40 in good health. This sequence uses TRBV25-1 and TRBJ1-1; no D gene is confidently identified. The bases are TGTGCCAGCAGTAGTTGGGTGAACACTGAAGCTTTCTTT. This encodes CASSSWVNTEAFF.